This T cell receptor beta chain stems from a study of cytomegalovirus exposure and HLA in healthy donors. Overall study context: A prior study identified just under 120 million unique TCR beta sequences from roughly 180 million T cells.

Notes on this clone: Its antigen is not identified. A junction boundary mismatches the germline segment, possibly from a read error.

Study results and limitations: Later analysis demonstrated an association between a missense DCLRE1C variant and TCR beta V- and J-gene trimming. There were under 200 TCR beta chains listed as cytomegalovirus-associated.

PCR amplification relied on 60 Vbeta primers (plus 13 Jbeta primers). The method was immunoSEQ multiplex PCR; TCRdb's version includes in-frame clones alone and lacks a portion of them. The sample lists 110,000 or so clones; almost 75% were seen once. Per the germline V gene, CDR1 is LNHDA and CDR2 is SQIVND (reference sequence). The length of the CDR3 is 14 residues. Sequences were obtained from PBMCs. The clonotype comes from a middle-aged man in good health and CMV-seronegative. The chain has TRBV19 and TRBJ2-1, with TRBD2 identical over 9 bases. The CDR3 region is CASSTVAGAPWGIF. CDR3 DNA: TGTGCCAGTAGTACAGTAGCGGGGGCCCCTTGGGGGATCTTC.